These T cell receptor beta chains were read from a single sample in a study of blood T cells in healthy people across ages. TCRdb fed the 5' RACE reads into MiXCR, producing one record per CDR3 protein. This table has 900,000 to 950,000 distinct CDR3 sequences, roughly 29% appearing once. These sequences were also reported in another study, on T cells of mothers and their children.

The sequenced sample consisted of blood. The receptors come from a middle-aged woman in good health. CDR3s include the opening cysteine and the closing phenylalanine or tryptophan. The D gene is left open where the match is weak. Part of the rows lack a size; the others show once, few, many or a class for expanded clones.

V gene	D gene	clone size	J gene	CDR3 protein	CDR3 DNA
TRBV9	TRBD1	few	TRBJ2-2	CASSVGGTGAGELFF	TGTGCCAGCAGCGTAGGAGGGACAGGGGCCGGGGAGCTGTTTTTT
TRBV20-1	TRBD2	-	TRBJ2-1	CSARDGLAPYNEQFF	TGCAGTGCTAGAGATGGACTAGCCCCCTACAATGAGCAGTTCTTC
TRBV28	-	many	TRBJ1-2	CASASGTYGYTF	TGTGCCAGCGCAAGTGGGACCTATGGCTACACCTTC
TRBV5-1	-	-	TRBJ1-1	CASSNPGVAEAFF	TGCGCCAGCAGCAACCCCGGAGTAGCTGAAGCTTTCTTT
TRBV6-5	-	few	TRBJ2-7	CASGGGGTYEQYF	TGTGCCAGTGGGGGAGGGGGGACCTACGAGCAGTACTTC
TRBV6-2/TRBV6-3	-	-	TRBJ1-5	CASKGGVVSNQPQHF	TGTGCCAGCAAAGGCGGGGTTGTTAGCAATCAGCCCCAGCATTTT
TRBV24-1	TRBD1	few	TRBJ2-1	CATRDRGGPRDNEQFF	TGTGCCACCAGAGACAGAGGGGGCCCAAGGGACAATGAGCAGTTCTTC
TRBV7-9	TRBD1	many	TRBJ1-2	CASSGTGVRHGYTF	TGTGCCAGCAGCGGCACAGGGGTAAGACATGGCTACACCTTC
TRBV5-1	-	many	TRBJ2-1	CASSLNRPTDEQFF	TGCGCCAGCAGCTTGAACCGGCCGACTGATGAGCAGTTCTTC
TRBV7-2	TRBD1	-	TRBJ2-3	CASRGQGADNQPQYF	TGTGCCAGCAGGGGACAGGGGGCTGACAATCAGCCCCAGTATTTT
TRBV28	TRBD1	-	TRBJ2-7	CASSLWTGGVYEQYF	TGTGCCAGCAGTTTATGGACAGGGGGCGTCTACGAGCAGTACTTC
TRBV5-1	-	-	TRBJ2-3	CASSFGGQTDTQYF	TGCGCCAGCAGCTTCGGTGGGCAAACAGATACGCAGTATTTT
TRBV5-5	-	-	TRBJ1-1	CASSLAGEATSEAFF	TGTGCCAGCAGCTTGGCCGGGGAGGCGACCTCTGAAGCTTTCTTT
TRBV12-3/TRBV12-4	-	-	TRBJ1-1	CASRDRMAEAFF	TGTGCCAGCAGAGACCGGATGGCTGAAGCTTTCTTT
TRBV27	TRBD1	-	TRBJ1-2	CASSNRDRGFGYTF	TGTGCCAGCAGTAACCGGGACAGGGGCTTTGGCTACACCTTC
TRBV25-1	TRBD2	few	TRBJ2-3	CACSFLAGDAQYF	TGTGCCTGCAGTTTCCTAGCGGGAGATGCGCAGTATTTT
TRBV25-1	-	many	TRBJ2-1	CASTEGRNEQFF	TGTGCCAGCACCGAGGGACGGAATGAGCAGTTCTTC
TRBV12-3/TRBV12-4	TRBD2	-	TRBJ2-3	CASSFYGGGVSDTQYF	TGTGCCAGCAGTTTTTATGGCGGGGGGGTTTCAGATACGCAGTATTTT
TRBV2	TRBD1	-	TRBJ2-7	CASSGLLYRGHEQYF	TGTGCCAGCAGTGGATTATTGTACAGGGGCCACGAGCAGTACTTC
TRBV11-2	-	many	TRBJ2-5	CASSADSVRETQYF	TGTGCCAGCAGCGCTGACAGTGTTCGAGAGACCCAGTACTTC
TRBV12-3/TRBV12-4	TRBD1	few	TRBJ2-4	CASSLFRDRGPGAKNIQYF	TGTGCCAGCAGTTTGTTTCGGGACAGGGGGCCTGGGGCCAAAAACATTCAGTACTTC
TRBV5-8	-	many	TRBJ1-2	CASSPDGRRANYGYTF	TGTGCCAGCAGCCCTGATGGCAGAAGAGCTAACTATGGCTACACCTTC
TRBV6-2/TRBV6-3	-	many	TRBJ2-1	CASSYRQVSNEQFF	TGTGCCAGCAGTTACCGACAGGTCTCCAATGAGCAGTTCTTC
TRBV28	TRBD1	-	TRBJ2-7	CASWDRGHEQYF	TGTGCCAGCTGGGACAGGGGCCACGAGCAGTACTTC
TRBV12-3/TRBV12-4	-	many	TRBJ2-7	CASSPGTWGGFYEQYF	TGTGCCAGCAGTCCGGGGACATGGGGGGGTTTCTACGAGCAGTACTTC
TRBV6-5	-	-	TRBJ1-5	CASSLSTKGLQPQHF	TGTGCCAGCAGTTTGAGTACGAAGGGCCTACAGCCCCAGCATTTT
TRBV14	-	-	TRBJ1-2	CASSRAWDYGYTF	TGTGCCAGCAGCCGGGCCTGGGACTATGGCTACACCTTC
TRBV20-1	-	many	TRBJ1-6	CSASRDTYNSPLHF	TGCAGTGCTAGCCGGGACACGTATAATTCACCCCTCCACTTT
TRBV6-1	TRBD1	-	TRBJ2-7	CASSGQGKAQNEQYF	TGTGCCAGCAGTGGACAGGGAAAAGCCCAGAACGAGCAGTACTTC
TRBV29-1	TRBD2	-	TRBJ2-7	CSVEGLLAGTYEQYF	TGCAGCGTTGAAGGGCTCCTAGCGGGAACCTACGAGCAGTACTTC
TRBV20-1	-	few	TRBJ1-2	CSASRQRSGYTF	TGCAGTGCTAGTCGACAGAGGAGTGGCTACACCTTC
TRBV5-5	TRBD1	few	TRBJ1-1	CASTRDRGNTEAFF	TGTGCCAGCACTCGGGACAGGGGGAACACTGAAGCTTTCTTT
TRBV2	TRBD2	-	TRBJ2-1	CASSGIAGRNEQFF	TGTGCCAGCAGTGGGATAGCGGGGAGGAATGAGCAGTTCTTC
TRBV18	TRBD1	-	TRBJ2-2	CASSLTPTGGYTGELFF	TGTGCCAGCTCACTAACCCCGACAGGGGGCTACACCGGGGAGCTGTTTTTT
TRBV13	-	-	TRBJ1-2	CASSSRTEVANYGCTF	-
TRBV20-1	TRBD1	many	TRBJ2-7	CSARPSTGTYEQYF	TGCAGTGCTAGACCCTCGACAGGGACCTACGAGCAGTACTTC
TRBV6-5	-	once	TRBJ1-6	CASRGASSPLHF	TGTGCCAGCAGAGGGGCCAGTTCACCCCTCCACTTT
TRBV7-7	TRBD1	many	TRBJ2-1	CASSLRTGLNEQFF	TGTGCTAGCAGCCTCCGGACAGGCTTAAATGAGCAGTTCTTC
TRBV7-2	TRBD1	many	TRBJ1-1	CASSPRTGSTEAFF	TGTGCCAGCAGCCCCCGGACAGGGAGCACTGAAGCTTTCTTT
TRBV2	-	-	TRBJ2-7	CASSEARTAGQYF	TGTGCCAGCAGTGAAGCCCGGACAGCCGGGCAGTACTTC
TRBV18	-	few	TRBJ2-6	CASSPQGSSGANVLTF	TGTGCCAGCTCACCACAAGGGTCCTCTGGGGCCAACGTCCTGACTTTC
TRBV12-3/TRBV12-4	TRBD2	few	TRBJ2-3	CASSLLSGGLTDTQYF	TGTGCCAGCAGTTTATTGAGCGGGGGTCTCACAGATACGCAGTATTTT
TRBV7-2	TRBD1	many	TRBJ2-7	CASSRTGGLFSYEQYF	TGTGCCAGCAGCCGTACAGGGGGTCTTTTCTCCTACGAGCAGTACTTC
TRBV4-1	-	-	TRBJ2-5	CASSQFRGGQETQYF	TGCGCCAGCAGCCAGTTCAGGGGCGGGCAAGAGACCCAGTACTTC
TRBV15	-	few	TRBJ2-7	CAISLSGDPYEQYF	TGTGCCATCAGCTTATCGGGGGACCCCTACGAGCAGTACTTC
TRBV20-1	TRBD1	many	TRBJ2-7	CSACNPGQGQSYEQYF	TGCAGTGCTTGTAATCCGGGACAGGGACAATCCTACGAGCAGTACTTC
TRBV6-6	TRBD2	-	TRBJ2-1	CASSLLAGGPNNKQFF	TGTGCCAGCAGCTTGTTGGCGGGGGGCCCAAACAATAAGCAGTTCTTC
TRBV3-1	-	-	TRBJ2-1	CASSVFGGIYNEQFF	TGTGCCAGCAGCGTATTTGGGGGAATCTACAATGAGCAGTTCTTC
TRBV28	TRBD1	-	TRBJ1-5	CASKGQGGGHQPRHF	TGTGCCAGCAAAGGACAGGGGGGTGGTCATCAGCCCCGGCATTTT